This T cell receptor beta chain was sequenced during a study of identifying expanded T cells in peripheral blood. Study observations and caveats: Clone count variance between approximately two-week samples rose with total template count. About 1.3 clones differed between technical replicates, versus 16.4 and 19 over time.

During the collection period, no donor immune events like infections were recorded. From germline, CDR1 is MNHNS and CDR2 SASEGT. The CDR3 is made up of 15 amino acids. Trimming took 5 bases from V and 0 from J, leaving 12 bases between them. The table came from immunoSEQ multiplex PCR; TCRdb's copy has only in-frame clones and leaves some out. The repertoire holds around 56,000 clones, around 81% seen once, with about a sixth in the top ten. Points on this clone: Its target is unknown.

The sample was blood. The chain uses TRBV6-1 and TRBJ2-3; D uncertain. The clonotype was recovered from a person aged 18-69 years in good health. This CDR3 reads CASSSTPDSTDTQYF. The DNA for the CDR3 is TGTGCCAGCAGTTCCACACCCGATAGCACAGATACGCAGTATTTT.